This is a list of T cell receptor beta chains from one sample in a study of shared clonotypes between healthy human individuals. Sequenced by immunoSEQ multiplex PCR; TCRdb stores in-frame clones only, minus some. The sample yields some 2,100,000 clones, roughly 95% seen once. The sample taken for sequencing was naive CD4+ T cells sorted from blood. Receptor source: a man younger than 30 in good health. Each CDR3 is given without its conserved first and last residue.

>13|TRBV28|TRBJ1-1
ASTVNRGMNTEAF
>11|TRBV9|TRBJ2-7
ASSVATGVEQY
>14|TRBV2|TRBJ1-2
ASSPSTGATRAGYT
>14|TRBV7-8|TRBJ2-5
ASSLRGGAGKETQY
>12|TRBV15|TRBJ1-6
ATAFETEGSPLH
>15|TRBV27|TRBJ2-7
ASRLAGGPLKTYEQY
>14|TRBV4-1|TRBJ2-3
ASRPGLATSTDTQY
>13|TRBV5-4|TRBJ2-1
ASSPSGREYDEQF
>13|TRBV6-5|TRBJ2-2
ASSYPARGTGELF
>12|TRBV18|TRBJ1-6
ASSGQGADSPLH
>13|TRBV4-3|TRBJ2-7
ASSRSAQGYYEQY
>10|TRBV11-1|TRBJ2-1
ASSPQGDEQF
>15|TRBV5-6|TRBJ2-3
ASSLRTSGTPADTQY
>12|TRBV5-1|TRBJ2-2
ASSLVTNTGELF
>13|TRBV5-1|TRBJ1-6
ASSLAGGPLSPPH
>9|TRBV29-1|TRBJ1-2
SARTAYGYT